The T cell receptor (beta chain) under discussion was sequenced for a study of spatial heterogeneity in lung cancer. Study-wide background: Detection consistently yielded more beta chains than alpha chains. More than eight raw reads, on average, carried each unique TCR and UMI combination.

Every TCR cDNA molecule carried a tag that served as a unique molecular identifier. MiXCR, run by TCRdb on the 5' RACE reads, gives a single entry per CDR3 protein. Of 85,000 to 100,000 distinct CDR3 sequences in the sample, approximately 12% were seen once. Regarding time point: sample taken at primary tumor resection. CDR3 length equals 15 residues. CDR1 is MNHNY, CDR2 SVGAGI, per germline (reference sequence). The J segment lost 5 bases and the V segment lost 7 bases, leaving 13 bases of the junction unmatched. Sequencing used PBMCs, obtained at surgery. The sequence was obtained from a male donor with early-stage non-small cell lung cancer. V usage is TRBV6-6 and J usage is TRBJ2-5; TRBD2 agrees at 7 bases. The DNA for the CDR3 is TGTGCCAGCAATCACCGGGAGGTGAACTTGGAGACCCAGTACTTC. It codes for CASNHREVNLETQYF.